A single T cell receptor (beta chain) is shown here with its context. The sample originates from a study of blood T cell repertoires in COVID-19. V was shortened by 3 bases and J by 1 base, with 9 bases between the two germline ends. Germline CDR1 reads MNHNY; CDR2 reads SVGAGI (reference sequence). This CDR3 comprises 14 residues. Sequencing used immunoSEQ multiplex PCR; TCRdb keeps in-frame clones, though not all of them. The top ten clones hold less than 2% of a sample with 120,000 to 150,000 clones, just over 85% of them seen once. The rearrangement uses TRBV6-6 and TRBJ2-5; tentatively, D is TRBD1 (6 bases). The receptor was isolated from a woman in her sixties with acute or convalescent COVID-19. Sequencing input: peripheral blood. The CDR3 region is CASSYSRGQETQYF. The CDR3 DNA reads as TGTGCCAGCAGTTATTCCAGGGGCCAAGAGACCCAGTACTTC.